A single sample is the source of the 8 T cell receptor beta chains below, sequenced in a study of blood T cells in healthy people across ages (dated by TCRdb to the mid-2010s). Receptor amplification or capture employed 5' RACE. Sequencing was performed on an Illumina HiSeq 2500. The second PCR ran for roughly 7 to 12 cycles and used a J-beta primer mix along with a sample-barcoded 5' primer. In TCRdb, the public reads were trimmed at Q25 with fastp and aligned with MiXCR, with productive beta chains retained. Entries that share a CDR3 protein sequence are merged under the most common genes and DNA. Across this sample there are fewer than 800,000 distinct CDR3 sequences, with around 48% seen only once. 25% to 35% of the sample rests with the top ten. Material: blood. The receptors derive from a woman aged 60-75 years in good health.

V gene TRBV4-2 combines with J gene TRBJ2-7, with a tentative D call TRBD2 (6 bases). CDR3 length equals 17 residues. The germline CDR1 and CDR2 sequences are LGHNA and YNFKEQ. Trimming took 0 bases from V and 6 from J, leaving 21 bases between them. CDR3 residues: CASSQDGVRRDGTEQYF. As DNA, the CDR3 is TGTGCCAGCAGCCAAGATGGAGTTCGGCGGGATGGAACCGAGCAGTACTTC.

The gene calls are TRBV7-2 and TRBJ2-1; tentative D call: TRBD2 (6 bases). CDR1 is SGHTA and CDR2 is FQGNSA in the germline V gene. Trimming removed 5 bases at V and 14 bases at J, with 16 bases between. CDR3 length equals 12 residues. The CDR3: CASSPPGRGEFF. The CDR3 nucleotides are TGTGCCAGCAGCCCGCCGGGCCGCGGGGAGTTCTTC.

This clonotype was counted ten times or more. This chain joins TRBV29-1 and TRBJ2-7; perhaps D is TRBD1 or TRBD2 (6 bases each). This CDR3 is built from 13 residues. The V end lost 4 bases, the J end lost 4 bases, and 14 bases lay between the germline ends. Per germline, CDR1 SQVTM and CDR2 ANQGSEA. The CDR3 nucleotides are TGCAGCGTTGGATCAAGGGGGGATTACGAGCAGTACTTC. Protein product: CSVGSRGDYEQYF.

The CDR3 DNA follows: TGTGCCACCAGCAGTGAGGAGGACAGGCTTCCTTTCTACGAGCAGTACTTC. This codes for CATSSEEDRLPFYEQYF. The chain is built from TRBV15 and TRBJ2-7; 7 bases fit TRBD1. V shed 3 bases, J shed 3 bases, and the junction held 14 bases outside the gene matches. Germline-derived CDR1 and CDR2 are LNHNV and YYDKDF (reference sequence). CDR3 size: 17 residues.

This clonotype was detected only a few times. This rearrangement joins TRBV30 to TRBJ2-3, with D possibly being TRBD1 or TRBD2 (5 bases each). The CDR3 extends over 12 amino acids. V gave up 4 bases and J gave up 5 bases, with 10 bases separating them. Per the germline V gene, CDR1 is GTSNPN and CDR2 is SVGIG (reference sequence). The CDR3 nucleotides are TGTGCCTGGACCGGGGACCGAGATACGCAGTATTTT. Its protein is CAWTGDRDTQYF. The full variable domain, completed using reference TRBV30 and TRBJ2-3, is SQTIHQWPATLVQPVGSPLSLECTVEGTSNPNLYWYRQAAGRGLQLLFYSVGIGQISSEVPQNLSASRPQDRQFILSSKKLLLSDSGFYLCAWTGDRDTQYFGPGTRLTVL.

This chain connects TRBV12-3 or TRBV12-4 to TRBJ2-7, with TRBD1 as a possible D gene (5 bases). This CDR3 has 12 amino acids. Trimming stripped 3 bases from V and 7 bases from J, with 10 bases between. The CDR3 coding sequence is TGTGCCAGCAGTTTGAAGGGGAATGAGCAGTACTTC. Its protein is CASSLKGNEQYF.

This clonotype was seen repeatedly, ten times or more. The chain is built from TRBV7-9 and TRBJ2-5, with a weak D call TRBD2 (6 bases). There are 15 residues in the CDR3. Trimming pared 1 base from V and 4 bases from J, leaving 13 bases between. Germline V gives CDR1 SEHNR, CDR2 FQNEAQ (reference sequence). The CDR3 sequence is CASSLDGSWRETQYF. The CDR3 DNA sequence: TGTGCCAGCAGCTTAGACGGGAGCTGGAGAGAGACCCAGTACTTC.

The table lists this clonotype with a few counts. This chain joins TRBV9 and TRBJ2-1; TRBD2 matches at 11 bases. TRBJ2-7 explains the end of the DNA better; the J call may be wrong. This CDR3 has 17 residues. CDR1 and CDR2 (germline): SGDLS, YYNGEE. The CDR3 coding sequence is TGTGCCAGCAGCGTAGGTTCTAGCGGGAGGAACTACAATGAGCAGTACTTC. This codes for CASSVGSSGRNYNEQYF.